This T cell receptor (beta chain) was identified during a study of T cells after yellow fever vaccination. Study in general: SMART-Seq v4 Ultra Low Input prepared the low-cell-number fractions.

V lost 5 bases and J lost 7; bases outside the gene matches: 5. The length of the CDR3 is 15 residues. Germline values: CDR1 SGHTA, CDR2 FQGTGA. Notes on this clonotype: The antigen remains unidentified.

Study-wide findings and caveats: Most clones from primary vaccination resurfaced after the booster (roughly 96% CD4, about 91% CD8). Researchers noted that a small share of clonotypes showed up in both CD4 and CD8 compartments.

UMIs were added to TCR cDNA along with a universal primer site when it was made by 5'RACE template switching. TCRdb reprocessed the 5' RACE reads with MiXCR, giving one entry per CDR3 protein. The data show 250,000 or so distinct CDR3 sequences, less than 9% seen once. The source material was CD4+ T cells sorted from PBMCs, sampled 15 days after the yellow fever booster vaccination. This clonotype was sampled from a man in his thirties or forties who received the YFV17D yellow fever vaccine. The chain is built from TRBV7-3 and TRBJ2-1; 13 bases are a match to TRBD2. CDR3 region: CASSRTSGSGNEQFF. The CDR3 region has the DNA TGTGCCAGCAGCCGGACTAGCGGGAGTGGAAATGAGCAGTTCTTC.